Listed below are T cell receptor beta chains from one sample, sequenced in a study of blood T cell repertoires in COVID-19. Clones were read by immunoSEQ multiplex PCR, and TCRdb kept only the in-frame ones, dropping some. The table lists around 300,000 clones, approximately 90% of them singletons. The specimen sequenced was peripheral blood. The receptors were sampled from a woman aged 45-59 years with COVID-19, enrolled during active disease. CDR3s include the opening cysteine and the closing phenylalanine or tryptophan. A D gene is named only where the DNA matches it firmly. Size is stated for part of the rows, as once, few or many counts, or as a class when the clone is expanded.

TRBV5-6	NA	NA	TRBJ2-1	TGTGCCAGCAGCCGGCCCAAGCGGTTCGACAATGAGCAGTTCTTC	CASSRPKRFDNEQFF
TRBV30	NA	NA	TRBJ2-1	TGTGCCTGGAGGAAGCCCGGGTACAATGAGCAGTTCTTC	CAWRKPGYNEQFF
TRBV11-3	NA	NA	TRBJ2-3	TGTGCCAGCAGCTTAGAGACAGGGCGGGGAGATACGCAGTATTTT	CASSLETGRGDTQYF
TRBV5-4	NA	TRBD1	TRBJ2-5	TGTGCCAGCAGCGTGACAGGGAGATCAGTACGCCAAGAGACCCAGTACTTC	CASSVTGRSVRQETQYF
TRBV7-2	NA	NA	TRBJ2-7	TGTGCCAGCAAGCCCTCCAGGGTCCTTGCAGGCGAGCAGTACTTC	CASKPSRVLAGEQYF
TRBV5-1	NA	TRBD1	TRBJ1-2	TGCGCCAGCAGCTCGGGACAGGGAACGGGCGGCTACACCTTC	CASSSGQGTGGYTF
TRBV2	NA	NA	TRBJ2-3	TGTGCCAGCAAGAGTTCTCCGAGCACAGATACGCAGTATTTT	CASKSSPSTDTQYF
TRBV4-3	few	NA	TRBJ1-6	TGCGCCAGCAGCCAAGATGCGATTGATTCACCCCTCCACTTT	CASSQDAIDSPLHF
TRBV4-1	NA	TRBD1	TRBJ2-7	TGCGCCAGCAGCCGCCTTGGCGGGACAGGGGGCTACGAGCAGTACTTC	CASSRLGGTGGYEQYF
TRBV5-4	NA	TRBD2	TRBJ2-5	TGTGCCAGCAGCTTGGTAGCGGGGGCTCAAGAGACCCAGTACTTC	CASSLVAGAQETQYF
TRBV3-1/TRBV3-2	few	NA	TRBJ2-1	TGTGCCAGCAGCCAAGATAGCCTCCGGGGAGAGCAGTTCTTC	CASSQDSLRGEQFF
TRBV4-1	NA	NA	TRBJ2-3	TGCGCCAGCAGCCAAGAAGGGGGCGGGGGCACAGATACGCAGTATTTT	CASSQEGGGGTDTQYF
TRBV6-5	once	NA	TRBJ1-3	TGTGCCAGCAGTCCTATCAGAGGATCTGGAAACACCATATATTTT	CASSPIRGSGNTIYF
TRBV29-1	NA	TRBD1	TRBJ2-3	TGCAGCGCTGCAGGGGGCGCAGATACGCAGTATTTT	CSAAGGADTQYF
TRBV2	few	NA	TRBJ1-2	TGTGCCAGCAGTGAAACGGTGGGCTGGGACTATGGCTACACCTTC	CASSETVGWDYGYTF
TRBV10-2	NA	NA	TRBJ2-1	TGCGCCAGCAAACTTCGACAGGGAGGTGAGCAGTTCTTC	CASKLRQGGEQFF
TRBV18	NA	TRBD1	TRBJ1-1	TGTGCCAGCTCCCGAGACAGGGGGCCGACCACTGAAGCTTTCTTT	CASSRDRGPTTEAFF
TRBV27	NA	TRBD2	TRBJ2-1	TGTGCCAGCAGGGTAGCGGGAGTAGCCAATGAGCAGTTCTTC	CASRVAGVANEQFF
TRBV27	NA	NA	TRBJ1-1	TGTGCCAGCACCGAGGGGGGGGGAGACACTGAAGCTTTCTTT	CASTEGGGDTEAFF
TRBV13	NA	NA	TRBJ1-6	TGTGCCAGCACTCCTCGAAGGGGAAATAGTTCACCCCTCCACTTT	CASTPRRGNSSPLHF
TRBV29-1	NA	NA	TRBJ1-2	TGCAGCGTTCCCGGACAGTCTAACTATGGCTACACCTTC	CSVPGQSNYGYTF
TRBV7-9	few	TRBD1	TRBJ1-6	TGTGCCAGCAGCTTTACAGGGGTTGGATCACCCCTCCACTTT	CASSFTGVGSPLHF
TRBV7-8	NA	NA	TRBJ1-1	TGTGCCAGCAGCGGAGGTGTCAGGGTCGAAGATGGAGCTTTCTTT	CASSGGVRVEDGAFF
TRBV9	once	TRBD1	TRBJ1-4	TGTGCCAGCAGCCCCGTAGACAGGGAGGCTGAAAAACTGTTTTTT	CASSPVDREAEKLFF
TRBV6-5	NA	TRBD1	TRBJ2-1	TGTGCCAGCAGTTACCACAGGGGTCTACGCCCCAATGAGCAGTTCTTC	CASSYHRGLRPNEQFF
TRBV6-5	once	TRBD1	TRBJ1-1	TGTGCCAGCACCCGACAGGGGTTGAACACTGAAGCTTTCTTT	CASTRQGLNTEAFF
TRBV5-5	NA	NA	TRBJ1-1	TGTGCCAGCAGCTTGCATCAGGGAAGGGGCACTGAAGCTTTCTTT	CASSLHQGRGTEAFF
TRBV24-1	NA	NA	TRBJ1-1	TGTGCCACCAGGACACAGGGAAGTGGTTCGGCTTTCTTT	CATRTQGSGSAFF
TRBV4-1	once	NA	TRBJ1-4	TGCGCCAGCAGCCAAGGGATAGGGGATCTTTATGAAAAACTGTTTTTT	CASSQGIGDLYEKLFF
TRBV27	NA	TRBD1	TRBJ1-3	TGTGCCAGCAGTACCGGTAGGGCCAGACAGGGTCCGAGGTCTGGAAACACCATATATTTT	CASSTGRARQGPRSGNTIYF
TRBV5-5	NA	TRBD1	TRBJ1-4	TGTGCCAGCAGCCGGGACAGGGTCAATGAAAAACTGTTTTTT	CASSRDRVNEKLFF
TRBV6-4	NA	NA	TRBJ1-2	TGTGCCAGCAGTGACAGGGGGAGTGGCTACACCTTC	CASSDRGSGYTF
TRBV24-1	NA	TRBD1	TRBJ2-7	TGTGCCACCAGTGATCCAAGGACAGGGGCCTACGAGCAGTACTTC	CATSDPRTGAYEQYF
TRBV14	NA	NA	TRBJ2-2	TGTGCCAGCAGCCAAGGGGACGGGACTCTCCGGGAGCTGTTTTTT	CASSQGDGTLRELFF
TRBV9	NA	TRBD2	TRBJ2-1	TGTGCCAGCAGCGTACGGGGGACTAATAATGACGAGCAGTTCTTC	CASSVRGTNNDEQFF
TRBV6-5	NA	TRBD1	TRBJ2-4	TGTGCCAGCAGTTACGGGACAGGCATTCAGTACTTC	CASSYGTGIQYF
TRBV30	NA	NA	TRBJ1-1	TGTGCCTGGAGTGCCCCGCCGGGGGGGGAGAGGAATCAAGCTTTCTTT	CAWSAPPGGERNQAFF
TRBV5-1	NA	TRBD2	TRBJ2-7	TGCGCCAGCAGCCACGGCCGGCGGGGGAGCTCCTACGAGCAGTACTTC	CASSHGRRGSSYEQYF
TRBV2	NA	TRBD1	TRBJ1-6	TGTGCCAGCAGTGAAGCGGGGACAGGGAATTCACCCCTCCACTTT	CASSEAGTGNSPLHF
TRBV2	NA	NA	TRBJ2-5	TGTGCCAGCAACCGGGCCAGGGCGGCGGAGACCCAGTACTTC	CASNRARAAETQYF
TRBV6-5	NA	TRBD2	TRBJ2-7	TGTGCCAGCAGTTCCCCGGTGGGGCGGGAGCCGTACTTC	CASSSPVGREPYF
TRBV23-1	NA	NA	TRBJ2-6	TGCGCCAGCAGTCAGGGGGCCTCAGGGTACTCTGGGGCCAACGTCCTGACTTTC	CASSQGASGYSGANVLTF